A selection of T cell receptor beta chains follows, all from one sample in a study of blood T cell repertoires in COVID-19. TCRdb's copy holds only in-frame clones and misses some; the assay was immunoSEQ multiplex PCR. The repertoire holds approximately 200,000 clones, roughly 90% seen once, with roughly 4.9% in the top ten. Sequencing used PBMCs or T cells enriched from blood (not recorded which). Receptors were obtained from a woman aged 25 to 39 who had been exposed to COVID-19. Each CDR3 is given without its conserved first and last residue.

>TRBV6-1
ASSEWLAGGLSDTQY
>TRBV9
ASRGDTGELF
>TRBV12-3/TRBV12-4
ASSTGPGYGYT
>TRBV4-2
ASSQDSLTGTSTDTQY
>TRBV19
ASSIGVAPEKLF
>TRBV4-1
ASSPTGVGEKLF
>TRBV4-1
ASARLAGDTDTQY
>TRBV2
ASSEAGWTEAF
>TRBV16
ASSQSRSYSGELF
>TRBV7-9
ASSPPNREYEQY
>TRBV13
ASSFGRPINQPQH
>TRBV12-3/TRBV12-4
ASRITGTGELF
>TRBV10-3
AIRRLQELEGEAF
>TRBV5-4
ASTPRGGHTEAF
>TRBV4-1
ASSQAGGPRNEQF
>TRBV21-1
ASSRTGDQPQH
>TRBV7-8
ASTQDRGNSPLH
>TRBV11-2
ASRQRNTGELF
>TRBV30
AWSRDRVFMNTEAF
>TRBV19
ASSAAGTGNQPQH
>TRBV3-1/TRBV3-2
ASSQAGVRVSPLH
>TRBV6-1
ASSDGQGARSPYGYT
>TRBV14
ASSSLTDKAKNIQY
>TRBV30
AWSGRGAETQY
>TRBV6-6
ASNPGEQPQH
>TRBV7-2
ASSSRTLWNEQY
>TRBV27
ASSPGTNSYEQY
>TRBV12-5
ASGWIRGRVSHGYT
>TRBV6-1
ASSEATGWDEQY
>TRBV3-1/TRBV3-2
ASSQQGVGTEAF
>TRBV3-1/TRBV3-2
ASSQGNRAQGTQY
>TRBV9
ASSVENRGANTIY
>TRBV10-3
AITPDSYGYT
>TRBV2
ASIPRLGADTQY